The 9 T cell receptor beta chains given below trace back to one sample, sequenced in a study of blood T cells in healthy people across ages. With a J-beta primer mix and a sample-barcoded 5' primer, a second PCR ran roughly 7 to 11 cycles. TCRdb analysed the 5' RACE reads with MiXCR anew, one entry per CDR3 protein. The sample shows 1.5 million or so distinct CDR3 sequences, roughly 40% of them seen only once. The source material was blood. The receptor set was obtained from a woman in her late teens or twenties in good health.

The chain has TRBV24-1 and TRBJ1-2; D remains ambiguous. CDR3 size: 15 residues. V dropped 3 bases and J dropped 1 base, with 11 bases sitting between them. Germline CDR1 KGHDR, CDR2 SFDVKD. This CDR3 reads CATSDHRASNYGYTF. CDR3 DNA sequence: TGTGCCACCAGTGATCATAGGGCAAGTAACTATGGCTACACCTTC.

The chain is built from TRBV5-1 and TRBJ2-3; D is unresolved. Deletions cut 4 bases from V and 0 bases from J, with 15 bases between. Germline V gene sequence: CDR1 SGHRS, CDR2 YFSETQ. There are 16 residues in the CDR3. The CDR3 DNA sequence: TGCGCCAGCAGCGGCCGCCCGATAGGGAGCACAGATACGCAGTATTTT. It is translated as CASSGRPIGSTDTQYF.

The V and J genes are TRBV3-1 and TRBJ2-7; 8 bases map to TRBD2. Germline CDR1 and CDR2: LGHDT and YNNKEL (reference sequence). V trimming: 1 base; J trimming: 0 bases; junction bases outside the gene matches: 8. The CDR3 loop spans 17 amino acids. CDR3 coding DNA: TGTGCCAGCAGCCAAGGGTTCGGGCTAGCGGGCTCCTACGAGCAGTACTTC. Translated, it gives CASSQGFGLAGSYEQYF.

This chain connects TRBV5-1 to TRBJ1-1; a weak D match, TRBD1 (5 bases). CDR1 and CDR2 from the germline V gene are SGHRS and YFSETQ. V lost 0 bases and J lost 3, with 15 bases in between. The CDR3 runs to 16 residues. CDR3 loop: CASSLADLRDYTEAFF. The CDR3 nucleotides are TGCGCCAGCAGCTTGGCTGATCTCCGGGACTACACTGAAGCTTTCTTT.

Many counts were recorded for this clonotype. The rearrangement joins TRBV6-5 to TRBJ2-1; D call uncertain. CDR3 length: 13 residues. Germline V lookup: CDR1 MNHEY, CDR2 SVGAGI. Trimming took off 4 bases at V and 3 bases at J, with 7 bases between the two ends. The CDR3 coding sequence is TGTGCCAGCAGTTTGGGGAACTACAATGAGCAGTTCTTC. Translated: CASSLGNYNEQFF.

The rearrangement links TRBV7-9 to TRBJ1-4; no clear D gene. Trimming cost V 2 bases and J 6 bases, with 22 bases left between them. Germline-derived CDR1 and CDR2 are SEHNR and FQNEAQ (reference sequence). This CDR3 has 18 residues. The CDR3 nucleotides are TGTGCCAGCAGCTTACTCCTTACGAGAGGGAGGTCGGATGAAAAACTGTTTTTT. It translates to CASSLLLTRGRSDEKLFF.

The V call is TRBV5-1, the J call TRBJ1-2, with 7 nucleotides matching TRBD1. This CDR3 comprises 19 residues. Germline lookup yields CDR1 SGHRS and CDR2 YFSETQ. Trimming removed 3 bases from V and 0 bases from J; junction bases left unmatched: 17. This CDR3 reads CASSSLELGGQDPNYGYTF. Written as DNA, the CDR3 is TGCGCCAGCAGCTCGTTGGAGTTGGGAGGACAGGACCCTAACTATGGCTACACCTTC.

The genes are TRBV7-9 and TRBJ2-2; D gene ambiguous. Germline lookup yields CDR1 SEHNR and CDR2 FQNEAQ (reference sequence). Trimming took 8 bases from V and 4 from J, leaving 11 bases between them. The length of the CDR3 is 13 residues. The CDR3 spells CASGLVTTGELFF. The CDR3 nucleotides are TGTGCCAGCGGCCTAGTCACCACCGGGGAGCTGTTTTTT. The full variable domain, its missing parts supplied by reference TRBV7-9 and TRBJ2-2, is DTGVSQNPRHKITKRGQNVTFRCDPISEHNRLYWYRQTLGQGPEFLTYFQNEAQLEKSRLLSDRFSAERPKGSFSTLEIQRTEQGDSAMYLCASGLVTTGELFFGEGSRLTVL.

V gene TRBV18 combines with J gene TRBJ2-1; weak D call: TRBD1 (6 bases). Judging by the DNA end, TRBJ2-7 fits better; the J call may be wrong. The length of the CDR3 is 15 residues. The germline V gene has CDR1 KGHSH and CDR2 LQKENI. The CDR3 loop reads CASSPLGAEYNEQYF. CDR3 nucleotides: TGTGCCAGCTCACCACTGGGGGCGGAATACAATGAGCAGTACTTC.